This T cell receptor (beta chain) was sequenced during a study of identical twins. A universal primer site was added by template switching, and unique molecular identifiers were carried by the cDNA. TCRdb processed the 5' RACE reads anew with MiXCR; each CDR3 protein has one entry. The sample shows 200,000 to 250,000 distinct CDR3 sequences, around 8% of them seen only once. The sample holds a few counts of this clonotype. Its antigen is as yet unknown. Everyone who gave samples was a healthy Caucasian. Overall study results and limits: The same donors were not followed; conclusions instead depended on cross-sectional statistical analysis.

The CDR3 runs 15 residues. CDR1 and CDR2 (germline): LNHNV, YYDKDF (reference sequence). Trimming stripped 0 bases from V and 3 bases from J, with 12 bases between. The same sample was also studied in work on yellow fever vaccine responses in identical twins.

The chain recombines TRBV15 with TRBJ2-7, with D possibly TRBD2 on 7 matching bases. The sequence was obtained from a woman aged 18-30 years in good health. The material sequenced was memory (CD45RO+) T cells sorted from blood. The CDR3: CATSRDWGGHYEQYF. DNA for the CDR3: TGTGCCACCAGCAGAGATTGGGGGGGACACTACGAGCAGTACTTC.